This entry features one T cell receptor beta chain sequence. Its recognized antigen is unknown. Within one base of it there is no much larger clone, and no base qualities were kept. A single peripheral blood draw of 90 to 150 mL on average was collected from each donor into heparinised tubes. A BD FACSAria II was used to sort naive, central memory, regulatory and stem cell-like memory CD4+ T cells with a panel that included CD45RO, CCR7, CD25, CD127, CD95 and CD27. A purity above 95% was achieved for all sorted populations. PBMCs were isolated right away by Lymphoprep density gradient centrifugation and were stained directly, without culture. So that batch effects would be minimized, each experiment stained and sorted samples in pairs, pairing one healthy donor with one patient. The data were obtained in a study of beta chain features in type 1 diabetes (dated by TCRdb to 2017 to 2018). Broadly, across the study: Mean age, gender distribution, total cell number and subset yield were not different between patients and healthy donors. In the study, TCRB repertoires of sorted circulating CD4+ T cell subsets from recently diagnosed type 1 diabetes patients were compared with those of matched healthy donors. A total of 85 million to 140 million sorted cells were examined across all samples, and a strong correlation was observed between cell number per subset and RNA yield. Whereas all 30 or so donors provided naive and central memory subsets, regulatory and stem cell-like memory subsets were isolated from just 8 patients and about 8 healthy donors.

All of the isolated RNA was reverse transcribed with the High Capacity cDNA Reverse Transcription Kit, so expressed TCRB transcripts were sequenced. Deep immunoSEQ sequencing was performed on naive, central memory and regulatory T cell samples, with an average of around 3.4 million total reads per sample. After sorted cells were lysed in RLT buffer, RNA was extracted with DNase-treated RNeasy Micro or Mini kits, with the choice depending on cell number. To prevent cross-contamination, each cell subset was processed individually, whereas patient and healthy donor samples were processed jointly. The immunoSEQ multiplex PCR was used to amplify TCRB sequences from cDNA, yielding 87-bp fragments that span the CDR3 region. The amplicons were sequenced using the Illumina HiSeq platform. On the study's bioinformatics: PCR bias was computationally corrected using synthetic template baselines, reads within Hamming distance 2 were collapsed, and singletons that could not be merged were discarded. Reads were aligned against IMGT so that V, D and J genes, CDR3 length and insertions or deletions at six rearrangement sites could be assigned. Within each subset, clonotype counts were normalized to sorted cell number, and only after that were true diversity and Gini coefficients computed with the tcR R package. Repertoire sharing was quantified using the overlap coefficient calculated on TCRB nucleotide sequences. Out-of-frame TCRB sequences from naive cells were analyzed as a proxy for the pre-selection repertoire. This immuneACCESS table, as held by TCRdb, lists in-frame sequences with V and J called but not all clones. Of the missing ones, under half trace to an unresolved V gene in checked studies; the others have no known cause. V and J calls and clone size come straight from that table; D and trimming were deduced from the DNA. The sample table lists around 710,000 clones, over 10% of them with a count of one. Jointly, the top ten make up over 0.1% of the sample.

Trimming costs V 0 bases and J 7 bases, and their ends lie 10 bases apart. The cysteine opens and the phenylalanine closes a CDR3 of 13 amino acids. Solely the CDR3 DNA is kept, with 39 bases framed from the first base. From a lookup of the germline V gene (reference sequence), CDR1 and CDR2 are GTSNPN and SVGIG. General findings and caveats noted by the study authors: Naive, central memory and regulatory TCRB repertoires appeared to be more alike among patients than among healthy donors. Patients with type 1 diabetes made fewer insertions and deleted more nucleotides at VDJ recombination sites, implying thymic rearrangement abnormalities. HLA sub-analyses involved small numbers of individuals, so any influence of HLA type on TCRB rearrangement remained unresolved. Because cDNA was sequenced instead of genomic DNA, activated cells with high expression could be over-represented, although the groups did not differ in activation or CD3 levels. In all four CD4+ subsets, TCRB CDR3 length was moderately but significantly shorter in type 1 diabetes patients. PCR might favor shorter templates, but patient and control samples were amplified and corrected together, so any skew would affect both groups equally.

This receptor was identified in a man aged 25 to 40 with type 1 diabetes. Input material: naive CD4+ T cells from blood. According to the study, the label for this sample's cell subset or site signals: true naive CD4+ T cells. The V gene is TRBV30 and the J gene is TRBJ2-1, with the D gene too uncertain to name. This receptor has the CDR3 CAWSVGPSNEQFF. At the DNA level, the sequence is TGTGCCTGGAGTGTAGGGCCATCAAATGAGCAGTTCTTC. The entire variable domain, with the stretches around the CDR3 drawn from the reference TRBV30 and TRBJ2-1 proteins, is SQTIHQWPATLVQPVGSPLSLECTVEGTSNPNLYWYRQAAGRGLQLLFYSVGIGQISSEVPQNLSASRPQDRQFILSSKKLLLSDSGFYLCAWSVGPSNEQFFGPGTRLTVL.